The T cell receptor beta chain described here comes from a study of T cells after yellow fever vaccination. General study results and limits: By day 5 rather than day 15, the secondary response had peaked, though it was weaker. CD4 and CD8 compartments shared a small share of clonotypes. Subsequent to the booster, the majority of primary-vaccination clones reappeared (about 97% CD4, 85% to 90% CD8).

UMIs and a universal primer site were added when TCR cDNA was made by 5'RACE template switching. TCRdb recomputed calls from the 5' RACE reads with MiXCR, one row per CDR3 protein. The sample yields more than 110,000 distinct CDR3 sequences, under 7% seen once. This clonotype was found many times. What it binds is unknown. The receptor comes from a man aged 25-45 years who received the YFV17D yellow fever vaccine. The sample in question was CD4+ T cells sorted from PBMCs, obtained 10 days after the yellow fever booster vaccination.

CDR3: CATSDPGTTDTQYF. CDR3 DNA: TGTGCCACCAGTGATCCTGGGACGACGGATACGCAGTATTTT. V gene TRBV24-1 combines with J gene TRBJ2-3; either TRBD1 or TRBD2 may fit D (5 bases each). The V end lost 3 bases, the J end lost 6 bases, and 12 bases lay between the germline ends. The CDR3 extends over 14 amino acids. The V gene's germline CDR1 is KGHDR and CDR2 SFDVKD.